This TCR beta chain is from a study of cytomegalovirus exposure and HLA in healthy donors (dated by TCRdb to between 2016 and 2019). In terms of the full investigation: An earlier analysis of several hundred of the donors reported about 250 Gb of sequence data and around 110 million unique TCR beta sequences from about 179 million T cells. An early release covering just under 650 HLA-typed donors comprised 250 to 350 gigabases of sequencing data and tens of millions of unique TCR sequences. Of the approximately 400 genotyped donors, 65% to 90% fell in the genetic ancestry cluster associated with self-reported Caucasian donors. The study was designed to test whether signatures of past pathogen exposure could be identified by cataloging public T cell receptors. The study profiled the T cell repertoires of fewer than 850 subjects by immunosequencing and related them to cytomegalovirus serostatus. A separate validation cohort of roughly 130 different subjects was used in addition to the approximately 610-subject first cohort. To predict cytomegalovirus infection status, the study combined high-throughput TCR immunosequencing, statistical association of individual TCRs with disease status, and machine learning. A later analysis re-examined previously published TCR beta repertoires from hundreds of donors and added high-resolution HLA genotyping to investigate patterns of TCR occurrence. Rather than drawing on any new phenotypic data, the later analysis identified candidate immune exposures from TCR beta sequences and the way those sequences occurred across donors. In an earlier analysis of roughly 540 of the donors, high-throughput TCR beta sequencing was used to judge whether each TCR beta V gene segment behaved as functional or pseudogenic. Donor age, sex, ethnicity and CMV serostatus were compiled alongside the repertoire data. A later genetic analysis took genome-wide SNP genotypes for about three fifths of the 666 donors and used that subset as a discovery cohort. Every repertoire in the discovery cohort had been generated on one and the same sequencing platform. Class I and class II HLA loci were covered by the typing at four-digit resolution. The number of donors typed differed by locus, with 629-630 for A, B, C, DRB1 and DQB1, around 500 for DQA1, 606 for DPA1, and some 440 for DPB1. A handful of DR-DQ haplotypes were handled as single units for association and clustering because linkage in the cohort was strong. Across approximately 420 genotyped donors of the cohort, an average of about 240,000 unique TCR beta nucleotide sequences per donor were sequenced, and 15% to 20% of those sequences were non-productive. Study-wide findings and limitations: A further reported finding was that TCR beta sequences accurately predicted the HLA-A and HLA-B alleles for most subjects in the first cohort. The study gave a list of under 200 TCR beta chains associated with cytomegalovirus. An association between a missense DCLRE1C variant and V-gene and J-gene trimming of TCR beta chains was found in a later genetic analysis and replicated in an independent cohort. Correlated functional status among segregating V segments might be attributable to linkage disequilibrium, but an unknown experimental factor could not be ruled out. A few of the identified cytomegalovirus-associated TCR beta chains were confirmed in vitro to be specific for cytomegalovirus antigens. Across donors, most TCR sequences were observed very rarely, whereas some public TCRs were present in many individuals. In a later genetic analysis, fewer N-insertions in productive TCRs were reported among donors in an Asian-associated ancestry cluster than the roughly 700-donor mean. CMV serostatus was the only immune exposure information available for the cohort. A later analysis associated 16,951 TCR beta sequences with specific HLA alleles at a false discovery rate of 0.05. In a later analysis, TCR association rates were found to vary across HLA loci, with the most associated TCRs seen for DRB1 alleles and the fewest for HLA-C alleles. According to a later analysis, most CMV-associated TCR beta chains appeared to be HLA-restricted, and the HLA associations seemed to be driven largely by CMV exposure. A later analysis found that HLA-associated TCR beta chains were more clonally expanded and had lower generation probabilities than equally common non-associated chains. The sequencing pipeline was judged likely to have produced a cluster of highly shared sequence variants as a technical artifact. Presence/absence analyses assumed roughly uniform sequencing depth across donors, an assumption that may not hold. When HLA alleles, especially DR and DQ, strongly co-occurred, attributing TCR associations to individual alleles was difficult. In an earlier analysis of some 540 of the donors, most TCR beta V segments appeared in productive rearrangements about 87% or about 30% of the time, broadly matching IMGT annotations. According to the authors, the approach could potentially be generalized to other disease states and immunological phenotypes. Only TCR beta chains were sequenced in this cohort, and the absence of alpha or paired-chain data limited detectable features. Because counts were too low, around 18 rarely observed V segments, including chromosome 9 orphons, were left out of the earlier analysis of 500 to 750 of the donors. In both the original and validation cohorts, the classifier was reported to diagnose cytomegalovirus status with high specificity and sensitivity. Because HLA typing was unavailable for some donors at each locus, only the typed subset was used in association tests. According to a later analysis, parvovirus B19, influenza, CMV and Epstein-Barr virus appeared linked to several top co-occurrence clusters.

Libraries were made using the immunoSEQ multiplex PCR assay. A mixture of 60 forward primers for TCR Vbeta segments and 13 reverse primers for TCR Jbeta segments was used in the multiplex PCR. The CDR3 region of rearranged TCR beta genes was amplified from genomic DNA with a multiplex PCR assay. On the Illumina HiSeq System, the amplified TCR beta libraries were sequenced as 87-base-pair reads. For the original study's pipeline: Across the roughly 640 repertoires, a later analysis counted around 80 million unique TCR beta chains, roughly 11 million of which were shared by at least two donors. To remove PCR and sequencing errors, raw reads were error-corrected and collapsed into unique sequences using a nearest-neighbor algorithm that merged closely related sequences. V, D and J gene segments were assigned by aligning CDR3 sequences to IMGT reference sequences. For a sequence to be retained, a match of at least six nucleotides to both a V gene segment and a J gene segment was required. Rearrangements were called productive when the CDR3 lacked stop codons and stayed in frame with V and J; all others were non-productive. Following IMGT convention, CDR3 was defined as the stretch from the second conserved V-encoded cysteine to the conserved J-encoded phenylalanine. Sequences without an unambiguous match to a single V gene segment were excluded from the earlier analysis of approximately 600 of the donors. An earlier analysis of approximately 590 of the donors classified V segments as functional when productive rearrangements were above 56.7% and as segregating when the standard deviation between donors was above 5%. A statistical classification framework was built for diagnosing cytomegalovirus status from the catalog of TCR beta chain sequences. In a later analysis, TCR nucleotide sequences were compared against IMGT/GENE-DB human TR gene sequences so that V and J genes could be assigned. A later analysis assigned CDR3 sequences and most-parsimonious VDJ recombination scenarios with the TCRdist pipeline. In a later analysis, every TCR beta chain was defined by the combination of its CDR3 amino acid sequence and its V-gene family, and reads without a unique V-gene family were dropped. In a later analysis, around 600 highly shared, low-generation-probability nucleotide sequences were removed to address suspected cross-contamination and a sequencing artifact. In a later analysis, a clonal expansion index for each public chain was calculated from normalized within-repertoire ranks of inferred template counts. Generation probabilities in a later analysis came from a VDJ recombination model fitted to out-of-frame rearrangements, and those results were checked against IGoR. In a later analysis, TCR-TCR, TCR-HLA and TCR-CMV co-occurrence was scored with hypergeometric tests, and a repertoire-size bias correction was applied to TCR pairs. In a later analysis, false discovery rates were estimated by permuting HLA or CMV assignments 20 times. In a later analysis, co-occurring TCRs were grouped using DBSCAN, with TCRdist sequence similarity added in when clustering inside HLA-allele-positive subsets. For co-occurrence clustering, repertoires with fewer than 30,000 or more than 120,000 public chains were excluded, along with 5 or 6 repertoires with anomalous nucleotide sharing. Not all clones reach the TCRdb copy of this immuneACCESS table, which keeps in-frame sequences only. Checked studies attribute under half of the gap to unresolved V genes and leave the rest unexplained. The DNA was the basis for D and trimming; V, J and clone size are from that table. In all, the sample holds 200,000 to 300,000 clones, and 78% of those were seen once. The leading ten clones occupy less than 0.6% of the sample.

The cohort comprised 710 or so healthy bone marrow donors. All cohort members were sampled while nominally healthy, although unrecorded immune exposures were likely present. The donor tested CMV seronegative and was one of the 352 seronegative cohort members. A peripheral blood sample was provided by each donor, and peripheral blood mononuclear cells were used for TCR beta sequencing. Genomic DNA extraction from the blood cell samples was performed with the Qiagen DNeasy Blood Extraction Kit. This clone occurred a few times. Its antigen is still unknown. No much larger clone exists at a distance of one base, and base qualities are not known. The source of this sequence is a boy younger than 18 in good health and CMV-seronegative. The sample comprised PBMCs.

The bases read TGTGCCTGGAGGTCCCCGGGACAGGGAAGTTCTGAAGCTTTCTTT. The encoded protein is CAWRSPGQGSSEAFF. This receptor chain uses TRBV30 and TRBJ1-1, with 9 middle bases fitting TRBD1. The CDR3, from cysteine to phenylalanine, totals 15 residues. The only DNA kept is the CDR3, 45 bases in frame from the first base. The germline V gene encodes CDR1 GTSNPN and CDR2 SVGIG (reference sequence). V is cut back by 3 bases and J by 6 bases, with 11 bases in the junction unmatched.